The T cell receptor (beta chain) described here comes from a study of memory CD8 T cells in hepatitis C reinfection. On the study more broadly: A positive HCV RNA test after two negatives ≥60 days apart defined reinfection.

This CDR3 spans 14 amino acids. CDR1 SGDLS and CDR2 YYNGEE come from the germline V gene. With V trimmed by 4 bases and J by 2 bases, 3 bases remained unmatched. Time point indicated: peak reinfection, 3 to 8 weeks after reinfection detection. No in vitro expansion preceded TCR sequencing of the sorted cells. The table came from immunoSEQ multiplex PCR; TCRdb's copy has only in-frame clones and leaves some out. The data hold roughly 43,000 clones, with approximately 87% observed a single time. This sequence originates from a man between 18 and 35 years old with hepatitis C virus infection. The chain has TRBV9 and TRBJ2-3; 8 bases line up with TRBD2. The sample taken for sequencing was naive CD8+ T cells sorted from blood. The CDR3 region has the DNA TGTGCCAGCAGCTCGGGGGGGTTCACAGATACGCAGTATTTT. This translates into CASSSGGFTDTQYF.